This entry lists 8 T cell receptor beta chains sequenced from one sample in a study of T cell repertoires in cytomegalovirus infection. Via MiXCR, TCRdb re-called the reads, giving one row per CDR3 protein. The sample includes around 530,000 distinct CDR3 sequences, around a quarter of them seen just once. Sequenced: PBMCs. These receptor sequences come from a human donor in good health (CMV status not recorded). Some clones in this sample may be carry-over from other donors' samples.

The chain joins TRBV27 to TRBJ1-2; TRBD1 aligns across 7 bases. CDR3 length: 13 amino acids. V lost 6 bases and J lost 0; bases outside the gene matches: 1. Germline values: CDR1 MNHEY, CDR2 SMNVEV (reference sequence). CDR3 loop: CASSRGTNYGYTF. The CDR3 region has the DNA TGTGCCAGCAGCAGGGGGACTAACTATGGCTACACCTTC.

The rearrangement links TRBV14 to TRBJ1-2; D uncertain. The CDR3 has 13 residues. V was shortened by 5 bases and J by 3 bases, with 10 bases between the two germline ends. Germline-derived CDR1 and CDR2 are SGHDN and FVKESK. Here the CDR3 reads CASSLTRDYGYTF. The DNA for the CDR3 is TGTGCCAGCAGCTTGACTCGGGACTATGGCTACACCTTC.

V gene TRBV5-1 combines with J gene TRBJ1-1, with a weak D call TRBD1 (5 bases). CDR3 length: 16 residues. In germline, CDR1 is SGHRS, CDR2 YFSETQ. Trimming shortened V by 0 bases and J by 0 bases, and 12 bases separated the two germline ends. The CDR3 DNA reads as TGCGCCAGCAGCTTGGCGGTCGGGGCTTTGAACACTGAAGCTTTCTTT. This translates into CASSLAVGALNTEAFF.

This sequence joins TRBV4-1 and TRBJ2-1; 12 positions match TRBD2. Germline V gives CDR1 MGHRA, CDR2 YSYEKL. The CDR3 length is 17 residues. The junction had 7 bases not matched to a gene; V was cut back by 3 bases and J by 4 bases. The CDR3 sequence is CASSQTSGSPQYNEQFF. The CDR3 DNA reads as TGCGCCAGCAGCCAGACTAGCGGGAGCCCCCAATACAATGAGCAGTTCTTC.

V and J are TRBV7-2 and TRBJ2-3; D possibly corresponds to TRBD2 (5 bases). This CDR3 spans 15 amino acids. Germline CDR1 is SGHTA and CDR2 is FQGNSA. The V end was cut by 2 bases, the J end by 5 bases, with 14 bases between. In DNA form, the CDR3 reads TGTGCCAGCAGCTTATCTGTTTCTAGCCGAGATACGCAGTATTTT. Translation: CASSLSVSSRDTQYF.

Comments on this clonotype: Germline is not matched at one junction end, which may reflect a read error. The chain is built from TRBV7-2 and TRBJ2-5; TRBD2 might be the D (5 bases). Germline V CDR1 and CDR2: SGHTA, FQGNSA. This CDR3 contains 13 residues. The CDR3 reads CGSSQRRGETQYF. In nucleotides, the CDR3 is TGTGGCAGCAGCCAGCGACGCGGGGAGACCCAGTACTTC.

The chain combines TRBV7-2 with TRBJ2-1, with TRBD2 matching over 8 bases. Germline assignment: CDR1 SGHTA and CDR2 FQGNSA. The CDR3 runs to 15 residues. V lost 4 bases, J lost 4 bases, and 6 bases stayed unmatched. The CDR3 loop is CASSSGREIYNEQFF. For the CDR3, the DNA is TGTGCCAGCAGCTCCGGGAGGGAAATTTACAATGAGCAGTTCTTC. Filled out from reference TRBV7-2 and TRBJ2-1, the complete variable domain reads GAGVSQSPSNKVTEKGKDVELRCDPISGHTALYWYRQSLGQGLEFLIYFQGNSAPDKSGLPSDRFSAERTGGSVSTLTIQRTQQEDSAVYLCASSSGREIYNEQFFGPGTRLTVL.

This clonotype was counted only a few times. This chain connects TRBV3-1 to TRBJ2-1; D is possibly TRBD2 (6 bases). CDR3 length equals 15 residues. V lost 3 bases, J lost 9 bases, and 18 bases lay in between. The germline CDR1 and CDR2 sequences are LGHDT and YNNKEL (reference sequence). Here the CDR3 DNA reads TGTGCCAGCAGCCAGGTGGGACTTCAACACGGTGAGCAGTTCTTC. Translation: CASSQVGLQHGEQFF.